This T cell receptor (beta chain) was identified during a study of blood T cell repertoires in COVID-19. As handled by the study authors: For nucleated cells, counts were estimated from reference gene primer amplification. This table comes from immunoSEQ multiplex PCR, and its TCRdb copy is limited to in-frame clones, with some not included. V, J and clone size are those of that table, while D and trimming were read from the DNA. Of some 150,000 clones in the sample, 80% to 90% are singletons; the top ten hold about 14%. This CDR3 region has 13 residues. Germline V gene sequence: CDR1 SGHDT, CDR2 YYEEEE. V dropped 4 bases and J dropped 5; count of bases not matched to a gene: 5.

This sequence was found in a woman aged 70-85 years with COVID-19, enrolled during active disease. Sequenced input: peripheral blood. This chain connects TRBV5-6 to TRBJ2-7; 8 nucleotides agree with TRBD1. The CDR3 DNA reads TGTGCCAGCAGCCTCCAGGACAGGGACGAGCAGTACGTC. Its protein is CASSLQDRDEQYV.